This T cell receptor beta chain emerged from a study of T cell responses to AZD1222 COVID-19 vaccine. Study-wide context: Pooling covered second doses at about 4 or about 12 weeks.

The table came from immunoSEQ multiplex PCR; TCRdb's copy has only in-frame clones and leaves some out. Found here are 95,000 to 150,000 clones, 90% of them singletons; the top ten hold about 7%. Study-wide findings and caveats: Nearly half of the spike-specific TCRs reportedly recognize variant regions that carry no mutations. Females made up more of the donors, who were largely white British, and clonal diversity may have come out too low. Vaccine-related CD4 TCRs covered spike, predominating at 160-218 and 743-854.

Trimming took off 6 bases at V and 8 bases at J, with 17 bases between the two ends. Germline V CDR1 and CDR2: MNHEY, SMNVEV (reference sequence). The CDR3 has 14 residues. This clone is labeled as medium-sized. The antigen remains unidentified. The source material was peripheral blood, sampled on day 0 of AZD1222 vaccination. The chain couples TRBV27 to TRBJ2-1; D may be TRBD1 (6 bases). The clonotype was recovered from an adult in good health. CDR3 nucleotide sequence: TGTGCCAGCAGCAGATCAGGGGTTACGCATGAGCAGTTCTTC. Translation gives CASSRSGVTHEQFF.